This TCR beta chain was captured by sequencing in a study of T cells in Graves' hyperthyroidism and ophthalmopathy. Points from the study as a whole: Within blood appeared most thyroid clonotypes that had expanded above 0.001. The authors' 13 V-J model separated ophthalmopathy from stable hyperthyroidism.

A lack of ophthalmopathy progression within 18 months defined stable Graves' hyperthyroidism. Uncontrolled infection, other autoimmune disease, pregnancy and lactation each barred patients from inclusion. TCR beta CDR3 sequences were amplified from RNA transcripts. During a first-round RT-PCR of the TCR CDR3, the HTBI primer set was used. From the multiplex PCR reads, TCRdb called clonotypes with MiXCR, one entry per CDR3 protein. The sample lists roughly 740,000 distinct CDR3 sequences, 16% occurring once. This clonotype has at least ten counts. The antigen is unknown. Trimming removed 8 bases at V and 1 base at J, with 12 bases between. The CDR3 is 14 residues long. Germline V gene lookup returns CDR1 SNHLY and CDR2 FYNNEI.

The genes are TRBV2 and TRBJ1-3; D uncertain. The sample was blood. This sequence originates from a man between 18 and 35 years old with Graves' hyperthyroidism. The CDR3 here is CASCGPGSGNTIYF. In DNA, the CDR3 is TGTGCCAGCTGTGGGCCCGGGTCTGGAAACACCATATATTTT.